These T cell receptor beta chains were read from a single sample in a study of blood T cell repertoires in COVID-19. Profiled with immunoSEQ multiplex PCR; TCRdb holds only in-frame clones, not every one. The top ten hold 5.2% of the sample, which has some 240,000 clones, approximately 85% seen once. The specimen sequenced was peripheral blood. These receptors were collected from a woman aged 70 to 79 with COVID-19, enrolled during active disease. The CDR3 runs from the conserved cysteine through the conserved F or W. D genes are given only for firm matches. The size of a clone is reported for some rows only, either as once, few or many, or as a class for expanded clones.

j_gene,v_gene,d_gene,abundance,CDR3aa,CDR3nt
TRBJ2-1,TRBV7-9,-,few,CASSLINWQFF,TGTGCCAGCAGCTTGATTAACTGGCAGTTCTTC
TRBJ2-3,TRBV14,TRBD1,-,CASSPPGQRTDTQYF,TGTGCCAGCAGCCCGCCGGGACAGCGCACAGATACGCAGTATTTT
TRBJ2-3,TRBV20-1,TRBD2,-,CSASNFGTKRSDTQYF,TGCAGTGCTAGTAATTTTGGGACTAAAAGATCGGATACGCAGTATTTT
TRBJ2-7,TRBV5-6,TRBD2,-,CASSFRRTRVREQYF,TGTGCCAGCAGCTTTCGCCGGACTAGAGTCCGCGAGCAGTACTTC
TRBJ2-7,TRBV5-4,-,-,CASSPGGSVAGAYEQYF,TGTGCCAGCAGCCCGGGGGGCTCTGTCGCGGGAGCATACGAGCAGTACTTC
TRBJ1-2,TRBV15,TRBD1,-,CATSGRGRMGYTF,TGTGCCACCAGCGGAAGGGGGCGGATGGGCTACACCTTC
TRBJ1-5,TRBV7-9,TRBD1,-,CASSGIQGDQPQHF,TGTGCCAGCAGCGGAATACAGGGGGATCAGCCCCAGCATTTT
TRBJ1-1,TRBV11-2,-,-,CASSLAGQHEAFF,TGTGCCAGCAGCTTAGCCGGACAGCATGAAGCTTTCTTT
TRBJ1-5,TRBV6-2/TRBV6-3,-,few,CASSSGSPQPQHF,TGTGCCAGCAGCTCAGGTTCCCCCCAGCCCCAGCATTTT
TRBJ1-3,TRBV5-1,TRBD1,-,CASSWTGGAGNTIYF,TGCGCCAGCAGCTGGACAGGGGGCGCTGGAAACACCATATATTTT
TRBJ2-7,TRBV7-9,-,-,CASSLTPGVTEQYF,TGTGCCAGCAGCCTAACCCCGGGGGTTACCGAGCAGTACTTC
TRBJ1-6,TRBV5-1,-,-,CASSLDAGYFVSPLHF,TGCGCCAGCAGCTTGGACGCAGGGTATTTCGTTTCACCCCTCCACTTT
TRBJ2-3,TRBV5-6,-,-,CASTLGAQDTQYF,TGTGCCAGCACCCTGGGGGCCCAAGATACGCAGTATTTT
TRBJ1-1,TRBV7-9,-,-,CASTPGPNTEAFF,TGTGCCAGCACCCCAGGGCCAAACACTGAAGCTTTCTTT
TRBJ2-2,TRBV7-2,TRBD2,-,CASSSLALATGELFF,TGTGCCAGCAGCTCACTAGCGTTGGCCACCGGGGAGCTGTTTTTT
TRBJ1-5,TRBV12-3/TRBV12-4,-,once,CASSFAGNQPQHF,TGTGCCAGCAGTTTCGCGGGGAATCAGCCCCAGCATTTT
TRBJ2-1,TRBV7-8,TRBD2,-,CASSLGAGLALNEQFF,TGTGCCAGCAGCTTAGGAGCGGGACTAGCGCTCAATGAGCAGTTCTTC
TRBJ2-5,TRBV5-1,TRBD2,-,CASSGGLSETQYF,TGCGCCAGCAGCGGGGGACTAAGCGAGACCCAGTACTTC
TRBJ2-3,TRBV5-1,TRBD2,-,CASSLVLAGDTQYF,TGCGCCAGCAGCTTGGTTTTAGCGGGAGATACGCAGTATTTT
TRBJ2-3,TRBV20-1,TRBD2,-,CSASRRGTSTDTQYF,TGCAGTGCTAGTCGGCGGGGGACTAGCACAGATACGCAGTATTTT
TRBJ1-2,TRBV5-1,TRBD1,-,CASSLDGQGVYGYTF,TGCGCCAGCAGCTTGGACGGACAGGGCGTCTATGGCTACACCTTC
TRBJ1-1,TRBV4-2,-,-,CASSPSRGIGVRNTEAFF,TGTGCCAGCAGCCCCTCCAGGGGTATAGGTGTGAGGAACACTGAAGCTTTCTTT
TRBJ1-2,TRBV9,-,-,CASSDPTNYGYTF,TGTGCCAGCAGCGACCCTACTAACTATGGCTACACCTTC
TRBJ1-2,TRBV24-1,-,-,CATSDLAYGYTF,TGTGCCACCAGTGATTTGGCCTACGGCTACACCTTC
TRBJ1-4,TRBV9,TRBD1,-,CASSAAGTGFEKLFF,TGTGCCAGCAGCGCTGCCGGGACAGGGTTTGAAAAACTGTTTTTT
TRBJ2-1,TRBV7-2,-,-,CASSLATGSHEQFF,TGTGCCAGCAGCTTAGCGACGGGATCCCATGAGCAGTTCTTC
TRBJ1-5,TRBV28,TRBD1,-,CASSLKANRGYQPQHF,TGTGCCAGCAGTTTAAAGGCCAACAGGGGGTATCAGCCCCAGCATTTT
TRBJ2-2,TRBV10-1,-,-,CASLSPLSDPNTGELFF,TGCGCCAGCCTTTCCCCTTTAAGCGATCCGAACACCGGGGAGCTGTTTTTT
TRBJ1-3,TRBV4-3,-,-,CASSCLKGTRNDGNTIYF,TGCGCCAGCAGCTGCCTTAAGGGGACACGCAACGATGGAAACACCATATATTTT
TRBJ1-4,TRBV15,-,once,CATSSPGGVRSEKLFF,TGTGCCACCAGCAGCCCTGGAGGGGTGAGGAGTGAAAAACTGTTTTTT
TRBJ1-1,TRBV29-1,-,-,CRVGGNTEAFF,TGCAGGGTAGGGGGGAACACTGAAGCTTTCTTT
TRBJ1-5,TRBV24-1,-,-,CATSDSGTYGPQHF,TGTGCCACCAGTGATTCCGGGACATACGGGCCCCAGCATTTT
TRBJ1-3,TRBV3-1/TRBV3-2,-,-,CASSQESDTIYF,TGTGCCAGCAGCCAAGAATCGGACACCATATATTTT
TRBJ1-2,TRBV11-2,-,-,CASSRPREGYTF,TGTGCCAGCAGCCGTCCAAGAGAAGGCTACACCTTC
TRBJ2-7,TRBV7-2,-,-,CASSLGVTGSEQYF,TGTGCCAGCAGCTTAGGTGTTACTGGGAGCGAGCAGTACTTC
TRBJ1-3,TRBV14,-,once,CASSPGTGNTIYF,TGTGCCAGCAGCCCGGGTACAGGAAACACCATATATTTT
TRBJ2-7,TRBV30,-,-,CASSQGRDEQYF,TGTGCCTCCTCGCAGGGCCGGGACGAGCAGTACTTC
TRBJ1-5,TRBV28,TRBD1,-,CASTPGQNQPQHF,TGTGCCAGCACACCGGGACAGAATCAGCCCCAGCATTTT
TRBJ2-7,TRBV29-1,TRBD2,once,CSVGTGTSGSYEQYF,TGCAGCGTTGGAACCGGGACTAGCGGCTCCTACGAGCAGTACTTC
TRBJ1-5,TRBV2,TRBD1,-,CASSNQDRGNQPQHF,TGTGCCAGCAGTAACCAGGACAGGGGCAATCAGCCCCAGCATTTT
TRBJ1-5,TRBV3-1/TRBV3-2,-,-,CASSQGGNQPQHF,TGTGCCAGCAGCCAGGGGGGGAATCAGCCCCAGCATTTT
TRBJ1-2,TRBV10-2,-,-,CASSEGRYGYTF,TGCGCCAGCAGTGAGGGCCGCTATGGCTACACCTTC
TRBJ1-1,TRBV7-9,-,-,CASSLAGAYKAFF,TGTGCCAGCAGCTTAGCAGGGGCTTATAAAGCTTTCTTT
TRBJ1-3,TRBV28,-,-,CASSFRRGRSGNTIYF,TGTGCCAGCAGTTTCCGCCGGGGTCGCTCCGGAAACACCATATATTTT
TRBJ2-1,TRBV11-3,-,-,CASSLMGLRGEQFF,TGTGCCAGCAGCTTAATGGGCCTTCGCGGGGAGCAGTTCTTC
TRBJ2-5,TRBV10-2,TRBD1,-,CASSEPGGTGEKGAQYF,TGCGCCAGCAGTGAGCCCGGCGGGACAGGGGAGAAGGGGGCCCAGTACTTC
TRBJ2-1,TRBV7-6,TRBD2,-,CASSQPAGGRAEQFF,TGTGCCAGCAGCCAGCCAGCGGGGGGGCGGGCTGAGCAGTTCTTC
TRBJ1-5,TRBV28,-,-,CASSFPQINQPQHF,TGTGCCAGCAGTTTCCCCCAGATCAATCAGCCCCAGCATTTT
TRBJ2-6,TRBV27,-,-,CASSLSWAGANVLTF,TGTGCCAGCAGTTTATCTTGGGCGGGAGCCAACGTCCTGACTTTC